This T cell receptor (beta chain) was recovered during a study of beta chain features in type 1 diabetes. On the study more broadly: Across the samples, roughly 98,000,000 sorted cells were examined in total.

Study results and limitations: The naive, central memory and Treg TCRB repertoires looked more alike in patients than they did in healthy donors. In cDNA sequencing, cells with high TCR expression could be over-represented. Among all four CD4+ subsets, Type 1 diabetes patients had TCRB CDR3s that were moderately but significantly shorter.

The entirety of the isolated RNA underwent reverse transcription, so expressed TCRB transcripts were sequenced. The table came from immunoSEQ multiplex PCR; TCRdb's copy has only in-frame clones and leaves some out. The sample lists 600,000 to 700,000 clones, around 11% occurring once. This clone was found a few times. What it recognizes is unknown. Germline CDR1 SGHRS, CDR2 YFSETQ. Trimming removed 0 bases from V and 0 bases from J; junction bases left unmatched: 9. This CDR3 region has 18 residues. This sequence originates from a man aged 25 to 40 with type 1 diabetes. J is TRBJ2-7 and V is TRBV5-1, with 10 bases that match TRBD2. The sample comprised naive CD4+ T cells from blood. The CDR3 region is CASSLEVSASGGSYEQYF. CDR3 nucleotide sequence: TGCGCCAGCAGCTTGGAGGTATCGGCTAGCGGGGGCTCCTACGAGCAGTACTTC.